This T cell receptor beta chain was documented in a study of OX40 agonist ivuxolimab in advanced cancers. The method was immunoSEQ multiplex PCR; TCRdb's version includes in-frame clones alone and lacks a portion of them. The table includes 70,000 to 90,000 clones, about 89% detected once. This CDR3 has 16 residues. The V gene end was trimmed by 5 bases and the J gene end by 0 bases; junction bases not matched to a gene: 9. The V gene's germline CDR1 is SGHTA and CDR2 FQGNSA. At cycle 4 day 1, cycle 7 day 1, and baseline, blood was sampled. Notes on the study in general: The specificity for antigen of the expanded peripheral T cells was not determined.

This clone was observed a few times. Its antigen is unknown. The chain has TRBV7-2 and TRBJ2-5, with 7 bases that match TRBD2. The TCR comes from an adult with an advanced solid tumor such as melanoma, head and neck, liver or kidney cancer. The sample in question was CD4+ or CD8+ T cells sorted from blood, obtained in a trial of the OX40 agonist ivuxolimab. The CDR3: CASSLQAGIYQETQYF. The CDR3, as DNA: TGTGCCAGCAGCCTACAAGCGGGGATTTACCAAGAGACCCAGTACTTC.